The 25 T cell receptor beta chains below were found in one sample sequenced in a study of blood T cells in healthy people across ages. Sample-barcoded 5' priming and a J-beta primer mix drove a second PCR of about 6 to 12 cycles. TCRdb passed the 5' RACE reads through MiXCR, listing each CDR3 protein once. This repertoire shows around 1,100,000 distinct CDR3 sequences, approximately 38% found once; its top ten account for 10% to 15%. Sample: blood. The source of these receptors is a man between 18 and 35 years old in good health.

This clonotype was observed many times. The chain couples TRBV7-3 to TRBJ2-4, with TRBD1 identical over 10 bases. The CDR3 runs to 13 residues. Germline lookup yields CDR1 SGHTA and CDR2 FQGTGA. Trimming at V came to 3 bases and at J to 7 bases, leaving 0 bases not matched to a gene. This CDR3 is CASSLGQGNIQYF. The CDR3 coding sequence is TGTGCCAGCAGCTTGGGACAGGGGAACATTCAGTACTTC.

In this sample, this clonotype turned up a few times. The J gene is TRBJ2-1, the V gene TRBV5-1; no clear D gene. Germline lookup yields CDR1 SGHRS and CDR2 YFSETQ. V shed 4 bases and J shed 5 bases, with 13 bases lying between them. The CDR3 length is 14 residues. The CDR3 DNA follows: TGCGCCAGCAGCGGAGTGACGGCTAACAATGAGCAGTTCTTC. Translating gives CASSGVTANNEQFF.

As for this clonotype: Sequence at one end of the junction differs from germline and may be a read error. The genes are TRBV12-3 or TRBV12-4 and TRBJ2-3; 7 bases line up with TRBD1. CDR3 length: 15 residues. The CDR3 region is CASSPGQEKTDMQYF. The CDR3 DNA sequence: TGTGCCAGCAGTCCAGGACAGGAGAAAACAGATATGCAGTATTTT.

The chain employs TRBV20-1 and TRBJ2-1; D is undetermined. CDR1 and CDR2 (germline): DFQATT, SNEGSKA (reference sequence). V lost 5 bases and J lost 1, with 6 bases in between. This CDR3 is built from 12 residues. CDR3 DNA sequence: TGCAGTGCTGTACGGTCCTACAATGAGCAGTTCTTC. Residues: CSAVRSYNEQFF.

As to this clonotype: Given a much more abundant clone one base away, this may be a read error. The V and J genes are TRBV7-2 and TRBJ2-7, with D uncertain. This CDR3 has 13 amino acids. The germline gives CDR1 SGHTA, CDR2 FQGNSA. Trimming cost V 1 base and J 7 bases, with 11 bases left between them. CDR3 in DNA: TGTGCCAGCAGCTTAGTTTATGGTGATGAGCAGTACTTC. This translates into CASSLVYGDEQYF. Filled out from reference TRBV7-2 and TRBJ2-7, the complete variable domain reads GAGVSQSPSNKVTEKGKDVELRCDPISGHTALYWYRQSLGQGLEFLIYFQGNSAPDKSGLPSDRFSAERTGGSVSTLTIQRTQQEDSAVYLCASSLVYGDEQYFGPGTRLTVT.

In its sample, this clonotype was seen a few times. The gene calls are TRBV9 and TRBJ2-1, with 10 bases identical to TRBD1. With 1 base clipped from V and 7 bases from J, the junction kept 8 bases outside the gene matches. This CDR3 is 16 amino acids long. From germline, CDR1 is SGDLS and CDR2 YYNGEE. CDR3 coding DNA: TGTGCCAGCAGCGTATGGGAGGGACAGGGGCTGAATGAGCAGTTCTTC. Amino acid sequence: CASSVWEGQGLNEQFF.

The V call is TRBV18, the J call TRBJ2-7, with 7 bases matching TRBD1. J lost 0 bases, V lost 1 base, and 3 bases had no gene match. The length of the CDR3 is 15 residues. In germline, CDR1 is KGHSH, CDR2 LQKENI. CDR3: CASSPQGGSSYEQYF. CDR3 nucleotides: TGTGCCAGCTCACCACAAGGGGGCAGCTCCTACGAGCAGTACTTC.

The V and J genes are TRBV5-5 and TRBJ1-2; TRBD1 agrees at 7 bases. This CDR3 comprises 14 residues. V lost 3 bases to trimming and J lost 5 bases; unmatched junction nucleotides: 7. Germline V gives CDR1 SGHKS, CDR2 YYEKEE (reference sequence). DNA for the CDR3: TGTGCCAGCAGCTCCGGACAGGAATTATATGGCTACACCTTC. Translating gives CASSSGQELYGYTF.

This clonotype was observed many times. The V gene is TRBV29-1, the J gene TRBJ1-2; 8 bases align to TRBD1. The CDR3 runs to 15 residues. V shed 6 bases and J 4 bases; nucleotides not matched to a gene: 13. Germline assignment: CDR1 SQVTM and CDR2 ANQGSEA. The CDR3 loop is CSVDSGTGGSYGYTF. For the CDR3, the DNA is TGCAGCGTCGACTCCGGGACAGGAGGTTCCTATGGCTACACCTTC.

The genes are TRBV7-9 and TRBJ1-6; 9 positions agree with TRBD1. From germline, CDR1 is SEHNR and CDR2 FQNEAQ (reference sequence). This CDR3 contains 15 residues. V was pared by 1 base and J by 11 bases, with 6 bases of the junction left unmatched. CDR3: CASSLVGQGIAPLHF. CDR3 in DNA: TGTGCCAGCAGCTTAGTGGGACAGGGCATTGCACCCCTCCACTTT. Looking up the rest from reference TRBV7-9 and TRBJ1-6 gives the full variable domain: DTGVSQNPRHKITKRGQNVTFRCDPISEHNRLYWYRQTLGQGPEFLTYFQNEAQLEKSRLLSDRFSAERPKGSFSTLEIQRTEQGDSAMYLCASSLVGQGIAPLHFGNGTRLTVT.

The genes are TRBV5-1 and TRBJ2-7; tentatively, D is TRBD1 (6 bases). The germline V gene encodes CDR1 SGHRS and CDR2 YFSETQ. V lost 1 base and J lost 2, with 13 bases in between. This CDR3 spans 15 amino acids. DNA of the CDR3: TGCGCCAGCAGCTTGACCTTGGGACAAGCCTACGAGCAGTACTTC. Protein: CASSLTLGQAYEQYF. Full variable domain (missing parts from reference TRBV5-1 and TRBJ2-7): KAGVTQTPRYLIKTRGQQVTLSCSPISGHRSVSWYQQTPGQGLQFLFEYFSETQRNKGNFPGRFSGRQFSNSRSEMNVSTLELGDSALYLCASSLTLGQAYEQYFGPGTRLTVT.

The chain is built from TRBV6-1 and TRBJ1-2; tentatively, D is TRBD1 (5 bases). Trimming pared 5 bases from V and 7 bases from J, leaving 11 bases between. Germline values: CDR1 MNHNS, CDR2 SASEGT. CDR3 length: 12 amino acids. The CDR3 protein is CASSFPGLGYTF. The CDR3 nucleotides read TGTGCCAGCAGTTTCCCAGGGCTTGGCTACACCTTC.

The chain recombines TRBV20-1 with TRBJ1-4; D unclear. The CDR3 has 13 residues. The germline V gene has CDR1 DFQATT and CDR2 SNEGSKA (reference sequence). Trimming shortened V by 1 base and J by 0 bases, and 3 bases separated the two germline ends. The CDR3 is CSARGTTNEKLFF. CDR3 DNA: TGCAGTGCTAGAGGGACAACTAATGAAAAACTGTTTTTT.

As to this clonotype: One end of the junction varies from germline; a read error may be responsible. This chain connects TRBV7-8 to TRBJ1-1, with TRBD1 matching over 9 bases. Germline values: CDR1 SGHVS, CDR2 FQNEAQ. The CDR3 length is 15 residues. The CDR3 reads CTSSPWTGENTEAFF. The CDR3, as DNA: TGTACCAGCAGCCCCTGGACAGGGGAGAACACTGAAGCTTTCTTT.

This clonotype has a handful of counts. The chain has TRBV27 and TRBJ1-2; 8 bases agree with TRBD1. V trimming: 5 bases; J trimming: 6 bases; junction bases outside the gene matches: 11. Germline values: CDR1 MNHEY, CDR2 SMNVEV (reference sequence). The CDR3 extends over 15 amino acids. The CDR3 DNA reads TGTGCCAGCAGTCCACCCGGACAGGGCTTTAATGGCTACACCTTC. Translating it yields CASSPPGQGFNGYTF.

This clonotype has just a few counts. The rearrangement links TRBV7-3 to TRBJ2-1; D may be TRBD2 (6 bases). From germline, CDR1 is SGHTA and CDR2 FQGTGA. The CDR3 loop spans 15 amino acids. Trimming pared 1 base from V and 4 bases from J, leaving 11 bases between. The CDR3 region has the DNA TGTGCCAGCAGCTTAATTGGCGGGAAATACAATGAGCAGTTCTTC. Translated, it gives CASSLIGGKYNEQFF. The full variable domain, its missing parts supplied by reference TRBV7-3 and TRBJ2-1, is GAGVSQTPSNKVTEKGKYVELRCDPISGHTALYWYRQSLGQGPEFLIYFQGTGAADDSGLPNDRFFAVRPEGSVSTLKIQRTERGDSAVYLCASSLIGGKYNEQFFGPGTRLTVL.

The count of this clonotype is one. The genes are TRBV18 and TRBJ1-3; the D gene is possibly TRBD1 (5 bases). Trimming removed 6 bases at V and 4 bases at J, with 10 bases between. Germline V lookup: CDR1 KGHSH, CDR2 LQKENI. The CDR3 contains 13 residues. The CDR3 region is CASSRESGNTIYF. Here the CDR3 DNA reads TGTGCCAGCTCCAGGGAGTCCGGAAACACCATATATTTT.

Concerning this clonotype: Mismatch with germline at one junction end may stem from a read error. V usage is TRBV5-1 and J usage is TRBJ1-1; possibly TRBD1 for D (6 bases). CDR3 length: 13 amino acids. Germline V gene lookup returns CDR1 SGHRS and CDR2 YFSETQ. This chain's CDR3 is CASSKGQNPEAFF. The CDR3 nucleotides read TGCGCCAGCAGCAAAGGACAGAACCCTGAAGCTTTCTTT.

The gene calls are TRBV10-3 and TRBJ1-2; D call uncertain. Trimming cost V 0 bases and J 7 bases, with 15 bases left between them. The germline V gene has CDR1 ENHRY and CDR2 SYGVKD. CDR3 length: 15 amino acids. The CDR3 spells CAISESGSTLSGYTF. The CDR3 DNA is TGTGCCATCAGTGAGTCGGGCAGTACGTTATCTGGCTACACCTTC.

The chain combines TRBV12-3 or TRBV12-4 with TRBJ2-7, with TRBD1 matching 8 bases. Trimming at V came to 3 bases and at J to 7 bases, leaving 11 bases not matched to a gene. The CDR3 is made up of 15 amino acids. The CDR3 sequence is CASSFGQGFHNEQYF. DNA of the CDR3: TGTGCCAGCAGTTTCGGACAGGGTTTTCACAATGAGCAGTACTTC.

This clonotype was picked up a small number of times. The chain has TRBV12-5 and TRBJ1-2; possible D gene TRBD1, 5 bases. Germline loops: CDR1 LGHNT, CDR2 FRNRAP. V lost 2 bases and J 8 bases, leaving 9 bases between the germline ends. The CDR3 consists of 12 residues. The CDR3: CASGLSRDGYTF. CDR3 bases: TGTGCTAGTGGTTTGTCGAGGGACGGCTACACCTTC.

Written as DNA, the CDR3 is TGCAGTGCTCCATCGACAAGGGGGAATCAGCCCCAGCATTTT. Protein product: CSAPSTRGNQPQHF. The chain carries TRBV20-1 and TRBJ1-5, with D tentatively TRBD1 (6 bases). Trimming left V 5 bases short and J 4 bases short, with 15 bases between. The length of the CDR3 is 14 residues. The germline V gene has CDR1 DFQATT and CDR2 SNEGSKA (reference sequence).

The chain joins TRBV6-6 to TRBJ2-1; possible D gene TRBD1, 5 bases. With 4 bases removed from V and 5 bases from J, the gap between germline ends came to 18 bases. Looked up from germline, CDR1 is MNHNY and CDR2 is SVGAGI (reference sequence). This CDR3 contains 16 residues. The CDR3 region has the DNA TGTGCCAGCAGTTGGGTGTCGTACAGGCCCGACAATGAGCAGTTCTTC. It encodes CASSWVSYRPDNEQFF.

The chain uses TRBV24-1 and TRBJ2-1, with D maybe TRBD2 (7 bases). Germline CDR1 KGHDR, CDR2 SFDVKD. The CDR3 contains 13 residues. V lost 5 bases and J lost 8, with 12 bases in between. DNA for the CDR3: TGTGCCACCAGTGTGGGGGGGGGCGATGAGCAGTTCTTC. As protein: CATSVGGGDEQFF.

This clonotype has just a few counts. The V gene is TRBV28, the J gene TRBJ1-5; TRBD1 agrees at 7 bases. The CDR3 is made up of 15 amino acids. Unmatched junction bases numbered 8, after V lost 5 bases and J lost 4 bases. Germline CDR1 and CDR2: MDHEN and SYDVKM. Here the CDR3 DNA reads TGTGCCAGCAGTCCCAAGACAGGGAAGAATCAGCCCCAGCATTTT. Its protein is CASSPKTGKNQPQHF.